This T cell receptor (beta chain) was sequenced in a study of blood T cells in healthy people across ages. Each sample provided at least 5 micrograms of extracted total RNA. The study, taken as a whole, reports: More naive CD4+ cells and higher diversity marked long-lived donors relative to aged donors.

Notes on this clonotype: The antigen remains undetermined.

A J-beta primer mix and a sample-barcoded 5' primer were used in a second PCR of roughly 6 to 12 cycles. The study obtained at least 3 million CDR3-containing paired-end reads from every sample. TCRdb itself ran the 5' RACE reads through MiXCR, one entry per CDR3 protein. This table holds some 1,800,000 distinct CDR3 sequences, about two fifths found once. Germline CDR1 and CDR2: DFQATT and SNEGSKA (reference sequence). V was pared by 6 bases and J by 5 bases, with 20 bases between. This CDR3 contains 15 residues. The sequenced material came from blood. The clonotype comes from a human donor in good health. The chain links TRBV20-1 to TRBJ1-5; D is unresolved. CDR3 in DNA: TGCAGTGCCACTCGAGGTCTTGGGGAGGATCAGCCCCAGCATTTT. Protein product: CSATRGLGEDQPQHF.